The 15 T cell receptor beta chains below come from one sample, sequenced in a study of cytomegalovirus exposure and HLA in healthy donors. Libraries were prepared by immunoSEQ multiplex PCR; TCRdb keeps only in-frame clonotypes and omits some of them. Here the sample spans over 120,000 clones, just under 90% being singletons. The sample comprised PBMCs. Every receptor here comes from a woman in her 30s in good health and CMV-seropositive.

J is TRBJ1-2 and V is TRBV2, with 7 bases lining up with TRBD1. V lost 8 bases to trimming and J lost 4 bases; unmatched junction nucleotides: 7. Per germline, CDR1 SNHLY and CDR2 FYNNEI. This CDR3 has 13 amino acids. The CDR3 is CASAGTAFYGYTF. CDR3 nucleotide sequence: TGTGCCAGCGCCGGGACAGCTTTCTATGGCTACACCTTC.

This clone was counted only a few times. The chain combines TRBV6-1 with TRBJ1-4, with 7 nucleotides matching TRBD1. Germline CDR1 MNHNS, CDR2 SASEGT. The J segment lost 8 bases and the V segment lost 4 bases, leaving 7 bases of the junction unmatched. This CDR3 has 14 amino acids. CDR3 DNA: TGTGCCAGCAGTGTGGGGCAGGGGGAGGAAAAACTGTTTTTT. This gives the protein CASSVGQGEEKLFF.

The CDR3 DNA reads as TGCGCCAGCAGCCCGGGACTAGCGGGAGGAAGCGAGCAGTTCTTC. It is translated as CASSPGLAGGSEQFF. This chain uses TRBV5-1 with TRBJ2-1; 15 positions agree with TRBD2. The V gene end was trimmed by 4 bases and the J gene end by 10 bases; junction bases not matched to a gene: 6. This CDR3 is built from 15 residues. The germline V gene has CDR1 SGHRS and CDR2 YFSETQ.

The chain couples TRBV11-3 to TRBJ2-2, with 8 bases that match TRBD2. Germline-derived CDR1 and CDR2 are SGHNT and YENEEA. J was trimmed by 3 bases and V by 5 bases; bases with no gene match: 11. This CDR3 spans 17 amino acids. CDR3 in DNA: TGTGCCAGCAGCCCCGGCCGGCGGGAGGCCCACACCGGGGAGCTGTTTTTT. It yields the protein CASSPGRREAHTGELFF. Filled out from reference TRBV11-3 and TRBJ2-2, the complete variable domain reads EAGVVQSPRYKIIEKKQPVAFWCNPISGHNTLYWYLQNLGQGPELLIRYENEEAVDDSQLPKDRFSAERLKGVDSTLKIQPAELGDSAVYLCASSPGRREAHTGELFFGEGSRLTVL.

V usage is TRBV6-5 and J usage is TRBJ1-1; 7 nucleotides line up with TRBD1. The CDR3 consists of 14 residues. After removal of 10 bases from V and 2 bases from J, the junction contained 10 bases not matched to a gene. CDR1 is MNHEY, CDR2 SVGAGI, per germline. The CDR3 spells CATMRRQGNTEAFF. CDR3 bases: TGTGCCACCATGAGAAGACAGGGAAACACTGAAGCTTTCTTT.

The chain employs TRBV6-6 and TRBJ1-5; the match to TRBD1 covers 9 bases. With V trimmed by 3 bases and J by 5 bases, 8 bases remained unmatched. Germline CDR1 reads MNHNY; CDR2 reads SVGAGI (reference sequence). The CDR3 length is 16 residues. The CDR3 loop is CASSYPGQGSDQPQHF. CDR3 DNA sequence: TGTGCCAGCAGTTATCCCGGACAGGGGTCGGATCAGCCCCAGCATTTT.

The chain employs TRBV25-1 and TRBJ2-4, with 7 positions matching TRBD2. The CDR3 loop spans 15 amino acids. Germline-derived CDR1 and CDR2 are MGHDK and SYGVNS. J was trimmed by 0 bases and V by 4 bases; bases with no gene match: 3. The CDR3 protein is CASSAGGAAKNIQYF. In nucleotides, the CDR3 is TGTGCCAGCAGTGCGGGGGGAGCAGCCAAAAACATTCAGTACTTC.

This clone appeared a single time. The chain combines TRBV2 with TRBJ1-5; 7 bases match TRBD1. The CDR3 totals 12 residues. The germline gives CDR1 SNHLY, CDR2 FYNNEI. The junction had 3 bases not matched to a gene; V was cut back by 7 bases and J by 6 bases. The CDR3 coding sequence is TGTGCCAGCAACAGGGGAGGTCAGCCCCAGCATTTT. Its translation: CASNRGGQPQHF.

This clone has just a few counts. The chain is built from TRBV7-2 and TRBJ2-7; 7 positions agree with TRBD1. Germline values: CDR1 SGHTA, CDR2 FQGNSA. This CDR3 region has 14 residues. Trimming cost V 5 bases and J 2 bases; bases outside gene matches: 6. Here the CDR3 DNA reads TGTGCCAGCAGCCGTATACAGGGGACCTACGAGCAGTACTTC. Translated: CASSRIQGTYEQYF.

The V gene is TRBV6-1, the J gene TRBJ2-7, with D maybe TRBD1 (5 bases). The CDR3 extends over 15 amino acids. Germline V gene data show CDR1 as MNHNS and CDR2 as SASEGT. Trimming pared 5 bases from V and 0 bases from J, leaving 14 bases between. This CDR3 is CASSPIGDSSYEQYF. The CDR3 nucleotides are TGTGCCAGCAGTCCCATAGGGGATAGCTCCTACGAGCAGTACTTC.

V is TRBV7-9 and J is TRBJ1-2; perhaps TRBD1 as D (6 bases). V was cut by 6 bases and J by 5 bases, with 10 bases left in between. Per germline, CDR1 SEHNR and CDR2 FQNEAQ (reference sequence). This CDR3 contains 12 residues. CDR3 region: CASSLTGYGYTF. CDR3 coding DNA: TGTGCCAGCAGTTTGACAGGTTATGGCTACACCTTC.

The chain carries TRBV5-1 and TRBJ2-1; 8 bases agree with TRBD1. From germline, CDR1 is SGHRS and CDR2 YFSETQ. Unmatched junction bases numbered 9, after V lost 4 bases and J lost 6 bases. The CDR3 covers 15 residues. CDR3 nucleotides: TGCGCCAGCAGCCTTAGACAGGGGATCATCAATGAGCAGTTCTTC. It encodes CASSLRQGIINEQFF.

This clone came up a few times. The J gene is TRBJ2-5, the V gene TRBV5-4, with 11 bases matching TRBD2. Trimming removed 3 bases from V and 6 bases from J; junction bases left unmatched: 7. The CDR3 consists of 15 residues. Looked up from germline, CDR1 is SGHNT and CDR2 is YYREEE (reference sequence). The DNA of the CDR3 is TGTGCCAGCAGCTCGACTAGCGGGGACCTCAAGACCCAGTACTTC. It specifies CASSSTSGDLKTQYF.

The genes are TRBV4-1 and TRBJ2-2; possible D gene TRBD1, 5 bases. Trimming took 0 bases from V and 4 from J, leaving 6 bases between them. The CDR3 length is 14 residues. The germline CDR1 and CDR2 sequences are MGHRA and YSYEKL. DNA for the CDR3: TGCGCCAGCAGCCAAGATAGGGGCACCGGGGAGCTGTTTTTT. This codes for CASSQDRGTGELFF.

The chain couples TRBV6-1 to TRBJ1-5; D gene ambiguous. V was clipped by 2 bases and J by 4 bases, with 9 bases between them. The CDR3 totals 14 residues. The germline V gene encodes CDR1 MNHNS and CDR2 SASEGT. The CDR3 nucleotides read TGTGCCAGCAGTGAAATATCAGGAAATCAGCCCCAGCATTTT. Its translation is CASSEISGNQPQHF.